The rows below give T cell receptor beta chains drawn from one sample of a study of shared clonotypes between healthy human individuals. The data were produced by immunoSEQ multiplex PCR, yet TCRdb's version contains in-frame clones alone and is incomplete. The sample includes about 1.9 million clones, 90% to 95% of them seen just once. Sequenced input: naive CD8+ T cells from PBMCs. These receptors came from a young man in good health. Some clones in this sample may be carry-over from other donors' samples. The CDR3 runs from the conserved cysteine through the conserved F or W. The D gene is left open where the match is weak. Size tells how often a clone was seen (once, few, many) or the class of an expanded clone, and some rows leave it out.

j_call v_call clone_size d_call cdr3_nt cdr3_aa
TRBJ2-3 TRBV11-2 NA TRBD2 TGTGCCAGCAGCTTTAGCGGGAGCGTCACAGATACGCAGTATTTT CASSFSGSVTDTQYF
TRBJ2-5 TRBV6-1 once NA TGTGCCAGCAGGGACGTCCTTGGGGAGACGGAGACCCAGTACTTC CASRDVLGETETQYF
TRBJ2-1 TRBV19 NA NA TGTGCCAGTAGTATCCACTTCCGCAATGAGCAGTTCTTC CASSIHFRNEQFF
TRBJ1-1 TRBV28 NA NA TGTGCCAGCAGTTTTAGGGCATCGGGGACTGAAGCTTTCTTT CASSFRASGTEAFF
TRBJ2-1 TRBV27 NA NA TGTGCCAGCAGTCAATTGGAAATAGCCTACAATGAGCAGTTCTTC CASSQLEIAYNEQFF
TRBJ1-4 TRBV6-5 NA NA TGTGCCAGCAGTTCCCGAGGGAGTGTGGAAAAACTGTTTTTT CASSSRGSVEKLFF
TRBJ2-3 TRBV28 NA NA TGTGCCAGTACCGCGAGGGGCAGCACAGATACGCAGTATTTT CASTARGSTDTQYF
TRBJ2-7 TRBV4-2 NA TRBD1 TGTGCCAGCAGCCAAGACACCAAATCGGGACAGATTTCCTACGAGCAGTACTTC CASSQDTKSGQISYEQYF
TRBJ2-7 TRBV5-1 NA TRBD2 TGCGCCAGCAGCTCATTCACTAGCGATGTCTCCTACGAGCAGTACTTC CASSSFTSDVSYEQYF
TRBJ2-6 TRBV9 NA TRBD1 TGTGCCAGCAGCGACCGGGACAGGGCCCTCGTCCTGACTTTC CASSDRDRALVLTF
TRBJ2-5 TRBV28 NA NA TGTGCCAGCAGGCGACCCTGGGGGGTCCCCCAAGAGACCCAGTACTTC CASRRPWGVPQETQYF
TRBJ1-1 TRBV7-2 NA TRBD1 TGTGCCAGCAGCGTAACCGGGACAGGCTCATTTATGAACACTGAAGCTTTCTTT CASSVTGTGSFMNTEAFF
TRBJ1-2 TRBV5-4 once NA TGTGCCAGCAGCTTGATTGGGGGCGGCTATGGCTACACCTTC CASSLIGGGYGYTF
TRBJ2-2 TRBV11-2 NA NA TGTGCCAGCAGCTTAGGACAGCCCGGGGAGCTGTTTTTT CASSLGQPGELFF
TRBJ2-7 TRBV27 NA TRBD2 TGTGCCAGCAGTTCCCTACAACTAGCGGGAGGGGACTACGAGCAGTACTTC CASSSLQLAGGDYEQYF
TRBJ2-7 TRBV7-8 NA NA TGTGCCAGCAGCGAGTCATCAGCTCTGGCCTACGAGCAGTACTTC CASSESSALAYEQYF
TRBJ2-5 TRBV7-9 NA NA TGTGCCAGCAGCTTAGAAGTTTCGATTCGAGAGACCCAGTACTTC CASSLEVSIRETQYF
TRBJ2-5 TRBV11-2 NA NA TGTGCCAGCAGCACCCGAGGGGACACTCAAGAGACCCAGTACTTC CASSTRGDTQETQYF
TRBJ2-4 TRBV5-1 NA NA TGCGCCAGCAGCGACTCGGACAACTCTTATGTAGCCAAAAACATTCAGTACTTC CASSDSDNSYVAKNIQYF
TRBJ2-1 TRBV5-4 NA NA TGTGCCAGCAGCTTGGATGGCAATGAGCAGTTCTTC CASSLDGNEQFF
TRBJ1-2 TRBV5-1 once NA TGCGCCAGCAGCTCCCACGGGGGTTTTAAGGATAACTATGGCTACACCTTC CASSSHGGFKDNYGYTF
TRBJ2-3 TRBV9 NA NA TGTGCCAGCAGCGTAGCGGACCGAGGCACAGATACGCAGTATTTT CASSVADRGTDTQYF
TRBJ1-1 TRBV10-3 once TRBD1 TGTGCCATCAGGGACAGGGTCACTGAAGCTTTCTTT CAIRDRVTEAFF
TRBJ2-7 TRBV4-3 once TRBD2 TGCGCCAGCAGCCACCAGGTAGCGGGAGGCTCGGGCGAGCAGTACTTC CASSHQVAGGSGEQYF
TRBJ2-5 TRBV4-3 NA NA TGCGCCAGCAGCCGCATCTGGAAGGGCGAGGAGACCCAGTACTTC CASSRIWKGEETQYF
TRBJ2-7 TRBV5-4 NA TRBD2 TGTGCCAGCAGCCTAGGACTAGCGGGAGGGTACGAGCAGTACTTC CASSLGLAGGYEQYF
TRBJ1-2 TRBV14 once TRBD1 TGTGCCAGCAGCCATGGACAGGGTAGAGGCTACACCTTC CASSHGQGRGYTF
TRBJ2-3 TRBV6-1 NA NA TGTGCCAGCATTAAGACAGGCGCTAGCACAGATACGCAGTATTTT CASIKTGASTDTQYF
TRBJ2-3 TRBV30 once TRBD2 TGTGCCTGGAGTGGACTAGCGGGAACCCCATCCCGCGCAGATACGCAGTATTTT CAWSGLAGTPSRADTQYF
TRBJ2-2 TRBV15 NA NA TGTGCCACCAGAAGAGCCTCGGGACTCCTCGGGGAGCTGTTTTTT CATRRASGLLGELFF
TRBJ1-2 TRBV28 NA NA TGTGCCAGCAACCCTAGGGGGAACTATGGCTACACCTTC CASNPRGNYGYTF
TRBJ2-2 TRBV25-1 few TRBD2 TGTGCCAGCACCGGGGGGGATGGGACCGGGGAGCTGTTTTTT CASTGGDGTGELFF
TRBJ2-7 TRBV27 NA NA TGTGCCAGCAGTTTAGGACCTATTATGTACGAGCAGTACTTC CASSLGPIMYEQYF
TRBJ2-7 TRBV29-1 NA NA TGCAGCTATGAGTATAGGGACGAGCAGTACTTC CSYEYRDEQYF
TRBJ2-7 TRBV4-3 once NA TGCGCCAGCAGCCAAGACAGGCTGAGGGGCTACGAGCAGTACTTC CASSQDRLRGYEQYF
TRBJ1-1 TRBV27 few NA TGTGCCAGCAGTTTAATCAGGGGCCAAAGGGCTTTCTTT CASSLIRGQRAFF
TRBJ2-7 TRBV19 NA TRBD2 TGTGCCAGTAGTATTGGGACTAGTGGGTACGAGCAGTACTTC CASSIGTSGYEQYF
TRBJ2-4 TRBV6-1 NA NA TGTGCCAGCAGTGGGAATGGACTCTCTGTAGCCAAAAACATTCAGTACTTC CASSGNGLSVAKNIQYF
TRBJ2-7 TRBV5-6 NA NA TGTGCCAGCAGCCGCGGTGAGGGGTACGAGCAGTACTTC CASSRGEGYEQYF
TRBJ2-1 TRBV7-9 once NA TGTGCCAGCAGCTTACAAGTGCGGGATGAGCAGTTCTTC CASSLQVRDEQFF
TRBJ2-5 TRBV19 NA TRBD2 TGTGCCAGCACCTCCACTAGCGGGTACCAAGAGACCCAGTACTTC CASTSTSGYQETQYF